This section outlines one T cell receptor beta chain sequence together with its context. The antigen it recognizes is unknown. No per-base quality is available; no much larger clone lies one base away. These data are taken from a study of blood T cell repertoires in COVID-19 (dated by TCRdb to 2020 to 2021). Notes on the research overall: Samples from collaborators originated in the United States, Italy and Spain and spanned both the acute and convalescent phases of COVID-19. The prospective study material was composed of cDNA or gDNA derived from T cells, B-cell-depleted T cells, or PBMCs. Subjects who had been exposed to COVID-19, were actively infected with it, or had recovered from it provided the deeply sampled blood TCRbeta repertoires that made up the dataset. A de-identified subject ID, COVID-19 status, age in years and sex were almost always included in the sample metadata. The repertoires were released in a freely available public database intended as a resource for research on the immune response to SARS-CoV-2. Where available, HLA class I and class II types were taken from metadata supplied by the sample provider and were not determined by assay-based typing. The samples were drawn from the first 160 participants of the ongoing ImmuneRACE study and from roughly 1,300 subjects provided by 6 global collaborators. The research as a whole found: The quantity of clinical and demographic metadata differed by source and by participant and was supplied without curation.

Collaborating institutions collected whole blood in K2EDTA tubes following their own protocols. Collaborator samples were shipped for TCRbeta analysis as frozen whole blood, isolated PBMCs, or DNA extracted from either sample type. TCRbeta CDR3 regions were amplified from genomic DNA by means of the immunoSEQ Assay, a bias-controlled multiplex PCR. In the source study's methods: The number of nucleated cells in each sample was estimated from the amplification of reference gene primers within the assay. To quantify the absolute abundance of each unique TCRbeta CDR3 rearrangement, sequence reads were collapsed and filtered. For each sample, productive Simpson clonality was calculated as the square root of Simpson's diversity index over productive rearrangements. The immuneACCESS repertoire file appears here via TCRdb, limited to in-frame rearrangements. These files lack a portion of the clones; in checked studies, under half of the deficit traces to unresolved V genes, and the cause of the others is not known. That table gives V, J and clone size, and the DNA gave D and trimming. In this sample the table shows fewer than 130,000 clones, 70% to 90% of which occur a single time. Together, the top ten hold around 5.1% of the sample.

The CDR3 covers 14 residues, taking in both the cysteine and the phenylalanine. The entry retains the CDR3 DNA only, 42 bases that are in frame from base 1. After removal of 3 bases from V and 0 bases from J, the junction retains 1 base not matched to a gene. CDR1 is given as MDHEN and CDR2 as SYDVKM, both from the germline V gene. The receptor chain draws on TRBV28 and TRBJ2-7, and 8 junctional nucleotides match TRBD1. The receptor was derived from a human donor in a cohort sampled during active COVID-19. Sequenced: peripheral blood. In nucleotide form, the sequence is TGTGCCAGCAGTTTGACAGGGGTCTCCTACGAGCAGTACTTC. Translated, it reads CASSLTGVSYEQYF.